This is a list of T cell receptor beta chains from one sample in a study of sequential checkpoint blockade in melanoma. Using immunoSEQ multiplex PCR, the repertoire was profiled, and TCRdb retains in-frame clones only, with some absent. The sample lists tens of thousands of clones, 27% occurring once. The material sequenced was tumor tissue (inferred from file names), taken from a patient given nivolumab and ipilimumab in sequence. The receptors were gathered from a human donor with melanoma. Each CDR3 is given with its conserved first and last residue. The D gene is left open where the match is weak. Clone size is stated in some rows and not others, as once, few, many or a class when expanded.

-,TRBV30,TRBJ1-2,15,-,CAWILPGRRTYGYTF,TGTGCCTGGATACTCCCGGGACGGCGTACCTATGGCTACACCTTC
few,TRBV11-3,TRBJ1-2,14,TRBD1,CASSPGQGREGYTF,TGTGCCAGCAGCCCGGGACAGGGGCGCGAAGGCTACACCTTC
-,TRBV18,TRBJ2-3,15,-,CASSPSRGSTDTQYF,TGTGCCAGCTCACCCTCTCGTGGGAGCACAGATACGCAGTATTTT
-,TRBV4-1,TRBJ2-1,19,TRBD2,CASSQDRASGGAAVDEQFF,TGCGCCAGCAGCCAAGACCGAGCTAGCGGGGGGGCCGCTGTAGATGAGCAGTTCTTC
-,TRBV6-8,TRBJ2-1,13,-,CASRSVVDNEQFF,TGTGCCAGCAGATCAGTCGTGGACAATGAGCAGTTCTTC
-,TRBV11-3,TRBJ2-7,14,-,CASSRRGDSYEQYF,TGTGCCAGCAGCCGGCGGGGCGATTCCTACGAGCAGTACTTC
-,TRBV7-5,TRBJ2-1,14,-,CASSLDPTFSEQFF,TGTGCCAGCAGCTTAGATCCCACTTTCAGTGAGCAGTTCTTC
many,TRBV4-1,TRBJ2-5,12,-,CASSLQQETQYF,TGCGCCAGCAGCCTGCAACAAGAGACCCAGTACTTC
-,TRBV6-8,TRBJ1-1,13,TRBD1,CASSAGQGAEAFF,TGTGCCAGCAGCGCCGGACAGGGGGCTGAAGCTTTCTTT
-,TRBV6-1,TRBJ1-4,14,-,CASSEGPGGEKLFF,TGTGCCAGCAGTGAAGGTCCGGGAGGGGAAAAACTGTTTTTT
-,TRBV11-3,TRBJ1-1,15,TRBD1,CASSGDDRVATEAFF,TGTGCCAGCAGCGGAGACGACAGGGTTGCGACTGAAGCTTTCTTT
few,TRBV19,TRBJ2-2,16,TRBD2,CASSISGLADTGELFF,TGTGCCAGTAGTATCTCGGGACTAGCCGACACCGGGGAGCTGTTTTTT
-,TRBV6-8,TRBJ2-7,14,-,CASSYLGETYEQYF,TGTGCCAGCAGTTACCTCGGGGAAACCTACGAGCAGTACTTC
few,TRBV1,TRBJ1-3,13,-,CASSQAGENTIYF,TGCGCCAGCAGCCAAGCAGGGGAGAACACCATATATTTT
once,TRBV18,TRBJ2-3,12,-,CASAPGPDTQYF,TGTGCCAGCGCCCCGGGGCCAGATACGCAGTATTTT
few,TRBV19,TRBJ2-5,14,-,CASSHPRRAETQYF,TGTGCCAGTAGTCACCCGAGGAGGGCAGAGACCCAGTACTTC
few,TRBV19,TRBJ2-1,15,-,CASSIDQGLNNEQFF,TGTGCCAGTAGTATAGATCAGGGCCTAAACAATGAGCAGTTCTTC
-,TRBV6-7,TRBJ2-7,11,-,CASSEADEQYF,TGTGCCAGCAGTGAAGCAGACGAGCAGTACTTC
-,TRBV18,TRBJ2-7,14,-,CASSQTGTTYEQYF,TGTGCCAGCTCACAGACAGGTACTACCTACGAGCAGTACTTC
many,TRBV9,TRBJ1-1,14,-,CASSPLGVPTEAFF,TGTGCCAGCAGCCCTTTGGGGGTCCCCACTGAAGCTTTCTTT
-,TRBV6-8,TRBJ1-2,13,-,CASSEGYSEGYTF,TGTGCCAGCAGTGAGGGTTACTCGGAAGGCTACACCTTC
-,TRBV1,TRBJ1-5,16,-,CASSQEGHSSNQPQHF,TGCGCCAGCAGCCAAGAAGGACACAGTAGCAATCAGCCCCAGCATTTT
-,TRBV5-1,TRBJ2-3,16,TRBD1,CASSQRQGQGTDTQYF,TGCGCCAGCAGCCAACGTCAGGGACAGGGGACAGATACGCAGTATTTT
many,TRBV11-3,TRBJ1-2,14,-,CASSPETEYYGYTF,TGTGCCAGCAGCCCGGAGACAGAGTACTATGGCTACACCTTC
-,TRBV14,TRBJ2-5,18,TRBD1,CASSNRQGARDLQETQYF,TGTGCCAGCAGCAACCGACAGGGGGCGAGGGACCTCCAAGAGACCCAGTACTTC
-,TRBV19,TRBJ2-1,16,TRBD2,CASSAGLAVLYNEQFF,TGTGCCAGTAGTGCGGGACTAGCGGTTCTATACAATGAGCAGTTCTTC
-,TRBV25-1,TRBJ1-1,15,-,CASSASQIPNTEAFF,TGTGCCAGCAGTGCGTCACAGATTCCGAACACTGAAGCTTTCTTT
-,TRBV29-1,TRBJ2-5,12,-,CSVDTSEETQYF,TGCAGCGTTGATACATCGGAGGAGACCCAGTACTTC
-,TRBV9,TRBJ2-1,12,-,CASSVEGDEQFF,TGTGCCAGCAGCGTAGAAGGTGATGAGCAGTTCTTC
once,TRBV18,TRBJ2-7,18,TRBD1,CASSPRPGTGSTSYEQYF,TGTGCCAGCTCACCACGTCCCGGGACAGGGAGTACCTCCTACGAGCAGTACTTC
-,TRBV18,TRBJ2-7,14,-,CASSPGSGAYEQYF,TGTGCCAGCTCACCAGGATCCGGGGCCTACGAGCAGTACTTC
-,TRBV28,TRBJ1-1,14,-,CASSLARGGTEAFF,TGTGCCAGCAGTTTAGCCAGGGGAGGTACTGAAGCTTTCTTT
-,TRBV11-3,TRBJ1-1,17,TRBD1,CASSLGDRANMNTEAFF,TGTGCCAGCAGCTTAGGGGACAGGGCCAATATGAACACTGAAGCTTTCTTT
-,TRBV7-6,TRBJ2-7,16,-,CASSSPPGPTPYEQYF,TGTGCCAGCAGCTCTCCTCCGGGCCCTACCCCCTACGAGCAGTACTTC
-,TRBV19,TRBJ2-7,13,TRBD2,CASIRSGNYEQYF,TGTGCCAGTATAAGGAGCGGGAATTACGAGCAGTACTTC
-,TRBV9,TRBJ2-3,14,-,CASSVGGVTDTQYF,TGTGCCAGCAGCGTAGGTGGGGTAACAGATACGCAGTATTTT
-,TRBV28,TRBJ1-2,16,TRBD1,CASSLGAGGINYGYTF,TGTGCCAGCAGTTTAGGGGCAGGGGGAATCAACTATGGCTACACCTTC